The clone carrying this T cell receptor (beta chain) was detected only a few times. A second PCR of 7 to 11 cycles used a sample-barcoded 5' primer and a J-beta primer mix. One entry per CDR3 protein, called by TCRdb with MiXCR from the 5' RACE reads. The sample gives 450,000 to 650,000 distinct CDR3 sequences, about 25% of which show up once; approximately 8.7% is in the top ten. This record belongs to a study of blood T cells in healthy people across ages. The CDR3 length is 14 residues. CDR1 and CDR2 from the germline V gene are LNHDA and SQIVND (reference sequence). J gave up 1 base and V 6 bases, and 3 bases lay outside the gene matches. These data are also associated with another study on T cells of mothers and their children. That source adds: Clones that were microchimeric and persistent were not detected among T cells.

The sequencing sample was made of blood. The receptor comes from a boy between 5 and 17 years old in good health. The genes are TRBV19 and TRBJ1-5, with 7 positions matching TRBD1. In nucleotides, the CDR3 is TGTGCCAGTAGCGGCAGGGGGAGCAATCAGCCCCAGCATTTT. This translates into CASSGRGSNQPQHF. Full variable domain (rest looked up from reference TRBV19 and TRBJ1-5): DGGITQSPKYLFRKEGQNVTLSCEQNLNHDAMYWYRQDPGQGLRLIYYSQIVNDFQKGDIAEGYSVSREKKESFPLTVTSAQKNPTAFYLCASSGRGSNQPQHFGDGTRLSIL.